The present entry profiles one T cell receptor (beta chain) with its context. Its recognized antigen is unknown. No quality values exist for individual bases; no much larger clone is one base distant. From the germline V gene, CDR1 is KGHSH and CDR2 is LQKENI. The CDR3 sequence holds 13 residues, the cysteine and phenylalanine included. Left in the record is the CDR3 DNA by itself, 39 bases read in frame from the first base. The V and J ends are trimmed by 3 bases and 7 bases, leaving 10 bases between them. Library prep was done by RACE. Sequencing used a NextSeq 500. During library preparation, unique molecular identifiers were attached to individual cDNA molecules so that TCRs could be counted in a quantitative, reproducible way. Both TCR alpha and TCR beta chains were sequenced from each blood RNA sample. The authors' analysis ran thus. A median of about 87,000 TCRs per sample was observed, with a range of roughly 23,224 to 700,000. V, J and CDR3 annotation of the TCR reads was carried out using the Decombinator software suite. For PS versus PT1 abundance plots, all samples were subsampled to the same number of TCRs (28,000). TCRs were defined as expanded if absent before sensitization and observed at least eight times at the 2-week time point. Starting from the raw public reads, TCRdb applied fastp trimming at Q25, assembled clones with MiXCR and retained in-frame beta chains. Duplicate CDR3 protein sequences are folded into a single record with the most common DNA and genes. V and J calls and clone size were set by TCRdb, not the authors. For this sample there are 180,000 or so distinct CDR3 sequences; around 15% appear just once. The top ten clonotypes cover about 1.7% of the sample.

The intended sense of this specimen's time point label: patch test 1, 2 weeks after DPC sensitization. Per the publication, the treatment or condition label means: therapeutic diphenylcyclopropenone sensitization with weekly scalp DPC. At each patch-test visit, blood was drawn before the patch test was applied. Eligible patients were aged 18 to 70, diagnosed with alopecia, deemed suitable for DPC therapy, and excluded if pregnant. Total RNA was extracted from unfractionated whole blood that had been collected in Tempus Blood RNA tubes. This record belongs to a study of human T cells and chemical hapten exposure (dated by TCRdb to the early 2020s). Concerning the study at large: For sensitization, 2% DPC in acetone was applied to a 2 cm by 2 cm area of upper inner arm skin. Blood samples were taken from patients before sensitization (week 0) and then at 2, 6 and about 24 weeks after DPC sensitization. Patch testing on the upper back used Finn chambers containing 0.01% DPC, with scoring done after 6 days according to International Contact Dermatitis Research Group standards. Most of the patients in the cohort were female, and the cohort covered alopecia areata with under or over 50% scalp involvement, alopecia totalis and alopecia universalis. Libraries were combined into a pool for sequencing, and differences in TCR yield between samples came mainly from small differences in library volumes within the pool. Patients additionally received weekly therapeutic DPC doses to the scalp throughout the approximately 22-week study period. Peripheral blood TCR repertoire changes were tracked in vivo in alopecia patients during primary and secondary sensitization to the hapten diphenylcyclopropenone (DPC). For TCR sequencing, blood came from about 29 alopecia patients at anywhere from one to four time points (pre-sensitization, 2, 6 and 24 weeks). General conclusions and limits of the study: Patch test score was positively correlated with the number of PT1 expanded TCRs, with significance at thresholds 8, 16 and 32 but not at 4. Because every patient had alopecia, a presumed autoimmune disease, the patients' immune response might differ from that of healthy individuals. Significantly more large CDR3 similarity clusters were formed by expanded TCRs than by pre-sensitization or healthy control sets, consistent with antigen-driven responses. After repeated subsampling, the strength of the expansion versus patch-test correlation and the threshold at which it became significant changed. DPC sensitization did not change the number of TCRs with a frequency above 1 in 1000, and there was no evidence of changes in global repertoire structure.

The sequences come from whole blood, collected in connection with sensitization to the hapten diphenylcyclopropenone (DPC). The receptor was isolated from a woman younger than 45 with alopecia areata. Some clones in this sample may be carry-over from other donors' samples. The sequence is built from TRBV18 and TRBJ2-1, with the D segment identity uncertain. CDR3 protein: CASSPALVNEQFF. The DNA is as follows: TGTGCCAGCTCACCGGCCCTGGTTAATGAGCAGTTCTTC.